The 30 T cell receptor beta chains below all came from one sample that was sequenced in a study of monozygotic twins with inflammatory bowel disease. Reanalyzing the 5' RACE reads, TCRdb keeps one entry per CDR3 protein, without DNA. Its clone listing holds about 380,000 distinct CDR3 sequences. The sequencing sample was made of blood. These TCRs come from a human donor with ulcerative colitis or Crohn's disease, or a healthy co-twin of an affected twin (not recorded which).

V is TRBV9 and J is TRBJ2-1; TCRdb indicates TRBD2, and absent DNA this call remains unverified. Germline V gene data show CDR1 as SGDLS and CDR2 as YYNGEE. There are 15 residues in the CDR3. The CDR3 spells CASSVELAGDSEQFF. The full variable domain, with the rest looked up from reference TRBV9 and TRBJ2-1, is DSGVTQTPKHLITATGQRVTLRCSPRSGDLSVYWYQQSLDQGLQFLIQYYNGEERAKGNILERFSAQQFPDLHSELNLSSLELGDSALYFCASSVELAGDSEQFFGPGTRLTVL.

J is TRBJ2-7 and V is TRBV11-2; the TCRdb D gene call, TRBD1, has no DNA to confirm it. The CDR3 runs to 16 residues. Germline CDR1 reads SGHAT; CDR2 reads FQNNGV. CDR3 amino acids: CASSLDLGDGHYEQYF.

The chain uses TRBV30 and TRBJ2-3; TCRdb gives TRBD2 as the D gene, but with no DNA this cannot be confirmed. In germline, CDR1 is GTSNPN, CDR2 SVGIG (reference sequence). The CDR3 totals 15 residues. The CDR3 spells CAWSVDWADADTQYF.

The chain carries TRBV18 and TRBJ1-1. Germline V gene data show CDR1 as KGHSH and CDR2 as LQKENI. The CDR3 covers 14 residues. CDR3 amino acids: CASSQAIMNTEAFF.

The CDR3 loop reads CASKLGGRADTQYF. The J gene is TRBJ2-3, the V gene TRBV6-5; TCRdb outputs TRBD1, but without DNA this stays unchecked. The germline V gene encodes CDR1 MNHEY and CDR2 SVGAGI. The CDR3 has 14 amino acids.

The chain carries TRBV10-2 and TRBJ2-1; TCRdb's D gene call, TRBD1, goes unchecked for lack of DNA. This CDR3 is built from 11 residues. Germline assignment: CDR1 WSHSY and CDR2 SAAADI. CDR3 sequence: CASRTGNEQFF.

V and J are TRBV7-9 and TRBJ2-7; TCRdb designates TRBD1, a call that cannot be tested without DNA. The germline V gene has CDR1 SEHNR and CDR2 FQNEAQ (reference sequence). The CDR3 spans 14 residues. The CDR3 reads CASSYWTGGHEQYF. Looking up the rest from reference TRBV7-9 and TRBJ2-7 gives the full variable domain: DTGVSQNPRHKITKRGQNVTFRCDPISEHNRLYWYRQTLGQGPEFLTYFQNEAQLEKSRLLSDRFSAERPKGSFSTLEIQRTEQGDSAMYLCASSYWTGGHEQYFGPGTRLTVT.

The gene calls are TRBV20-1 and TRBJ1-4; TCRdb proposes TRBD1, but this gene call is untestable without DNA. This CDR3 is built from 13 residues. Germline values: CDR1 DFQATT, CDR2 SNEGSKA (reference sequence). The CDR3: CSARQGLYEKLFF.

V gene TRBV6-6 combines with J gene TRBJ2-2; TCRdb's D call, TRBD1, is unchecked because there is no DNA. Germline V lookup: CDR1 MNHNY, CDR2 SVGAGI (reference sequence). The CDR3 runs to 14 residues. Here the CDR3 reads CASRAGTATGELFF.

This chain links TRBV7-8 with TRBJ2-1; the D call of TRBD1 rests on TCRdb alone, since no DNA is present to check it. The CDR3 has 15 amino acids. Germline V gives CDR1 SGHVS, CDR2 FQNEAQ. CDR3 protein: CASSLEGGSRDEQFF.

The chain recombines TRBV7-9 with TRBJ1-6. The CDR3 consists of 12 residues. Germline V lookup: CDR1 SEHNR, CDR2 FQNEAQ (reference sequence). The CDR3 loop reads CASSQDNSPLHF.

This rearrangement joins TRBV24-1 to TRBJ1-1; the D gene TCRdb calls, TRBD1, cannot be checked with no DNA. Germline V gives CDR1 KGHDR, CDR2 SFDVKD. This CDR3 contains 12 residues. This chain's CDR3 is CATSSRSTEAFF.

V usage is TRBV7-9 and J usage is TRBJ2-3; the D call of TRBD1 rests on TCRdb alone, since no DNA is present to check it. In germline, CDR1 is SEHNR, CDR2 FQNEAQ (reference sequence). This CDR3 contains 16 residues. The CDR3: CASSALGAELTDTQYF.

The V and J genes are TRBV12-3 or TRBV12-4 and TRBJ2-1; with no DNA, the TCRdb D assignment of TRBD1 cannot be verified. The CDR3 length is 15 residues. CDR3: CASSIPRGGYNEQFF.

J is TRBJ1-1 and V is TRBV10-3. CDR3 size: 13 residues. Germline CDR1 ENHRY, CDR2 SYGVKD. The CDR3 sequence: CAIRPEEGTEAFF.

The chain combines TRBV7-9 with TRBJ1-1. The CDR3 runs 14 residues. Germline lookup yields CDR1 SEHNR and CDR2 FQNEAQ (reference sequence). The CDR3 loop is CASSLALTGTEAFF.

This chain uses TRBV30 with TRBJ2-7; the D call of TRBD2 rests on TCRdb alone, since no DNA is present to check it. This CDR3 contains 14 residues. CDR1 is GTSNPN, CDR2 SVGIG, per germline (reference sequence). CDR3 in amino acids: CAWNLLSGGYEQYF. Full variable domain (missing parts from reference TRBV30 and TRBJ2-7): SQTIHQWPATLVQPVGSPLSLECTVEGTSNPNLYWYRQAAGRGLQLLFYSVGIGQISSEVPQNLSASRPQDRQFILSSKKLLLSDSGFYLCAWNLLSGGYEQYFGPGTRLTVT.

This sequence joins TRBV19 and TRBJ2-3. Germline V lookup: CDR1 LNHDA, CDR2 SQIVND (reference sequence). This CDR3 is built from 17 residues. CDR3 amino acids: CASTSIGPTLDTDTQYF.

The V and J genes are TRBV7-9 and TRBJ2-7; TCRdb proposes TRBD2, but this gene call is untestable without DNA. Germline lookup yields CDR1 SEHNR and CDR2 FQNEAQ (reference sequence). There are 15 residues in the CDR3. The CDR3 loop is CASSFGTSGSYEQYF.

The chain combines TRBV5-1 with TRBJ2-5; there is no DNA to check the TCRdb D call of TRBD1. The length of the CDR3 is 13 residues. Germline CDR1 SGHRS, CDR2 YFSETQ. CDR3 sequence reads: CASSLAGGETQYF.

The V call is TRBV6-5, the J call TRBJ2-5; checking the TCRdb D call of TRBD2 is not possible without DNA. This CDR3 region has 18 residues. Germline V gene data show CDR1 as MNHEY and CDR2 as SVGAGI. The CDR3 protein is CASSSPGGLAGGQETQYF.

This chain links TRBV29-1 with TRBJ1-1. The V gene's germline CDR1 is SQVTM and CDR2 ANQGSEA. The CDR3 consists of 14 residues. The CDR3 sequence: CSVHRSGSPPEAFF.

The V call is TRBV5-1, the J call TRBJ2-2. The CDR3 loop spans 18 amino acids. The germline V gene encodes CDR1 SGHRS and CDR2 YFSETQ. CDR3 sequence: CASSSGTNDYSNTGELFF.

The J gene is TRBJ2-2, the V gene TRBV7-3. The CDR3 sequence is 16 residues long. The V gene's germline CDR1 is SGHTA and CDR2 FQGTGA. Here the CDR3 reads CASSHWVAGTTGELFF.

The chain recombines TRBV29-1 with TRBJ2-1; TCRdb outputs TRBD2, but without DNA this stays unchecked. Germline CDR1 is SQVTM and CDR2 is ANQGSEA. This CDR3 contains 12 residues. The CDR3 protein is CSVVITSGEQFF.

The chain carries TRBV2 and TRBJ1-6; TCRdb outputs TRBD1, but without DNA this stays unchecked. CDR3 length: 14 amino acids. Germline-derived CDR1 and CDR2 are SNHLY and FYNNEI. The CDR3 reads CASSDEEGDSPLHF.

This chain uses TRBV14 with TRBJ2-3; TCRdb designates TRBD2, a call that cannot be tested without DNA. This CDR3 spans 21 amino acids. Germline CDR1 SGHDN, CDR2 FVKESK. The CDR3 is CASSQDAPYAGLAGFTDTQYF.

CDR3 sequence: CASSFRTSGGYLAKNIQYF. The rearrangement joins TRBV11-1 to TRBJ2-4; the TCRdb call, TRBD2, lacks DNA for checking. CDR1 is SGHAT, CDR2 FQDESV, per germline (reference sequence). There are 19 residues in the CDR3.

The chain carries TRBV24-1 and TRBJ2-1; the TCRdb D gene call, TRBD1, has no DNA to confirm it. Germline V gene sequence: CDR1 KGHDR, CDR2 SFDVKD. This CDR3 has 14 residues. CDR3 sequence: CATGVTGGRDEQFF.

V is TRBV12-3 or TRBV12-4 and J is TRBJ1-1; TCRdb lists TRBD1, though no DNA is available to test this call. This CDR3 is built from 16 residues. The CDR3 is CASSPRWTGGWAEAFF.